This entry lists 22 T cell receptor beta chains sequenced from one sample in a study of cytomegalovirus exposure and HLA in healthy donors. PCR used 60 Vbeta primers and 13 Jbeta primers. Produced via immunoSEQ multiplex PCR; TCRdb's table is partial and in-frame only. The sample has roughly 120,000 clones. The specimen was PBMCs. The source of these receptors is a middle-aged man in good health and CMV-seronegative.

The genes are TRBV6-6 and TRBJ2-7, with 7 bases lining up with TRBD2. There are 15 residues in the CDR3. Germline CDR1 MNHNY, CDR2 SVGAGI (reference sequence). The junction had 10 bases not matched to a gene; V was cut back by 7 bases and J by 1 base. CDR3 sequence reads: CASINRIAGSYEQYF. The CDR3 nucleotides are TGTGCCAGCATCAATCGGATAGCGGGTTCCTACGAGCAGTACTTC.

This chain's CDR3 is CASSAPGLAPAGTKNIQYF. Here the CDR3 DNA reads TGTGCCAGCAGTGCTCCGGGACTAGCGCCCGCAGGGACCAAAAACATTCAGTACTTC. The chain couples TRBV6-1 to TRBJ2-4, with 10 positions matching TRBD2. The CDR3 sequence is 19 residues long. The junction had 14 bases not matched to a gene; V was cut back by 4 bases and J by 2 bases. Germline-derived CDR1 and CDR2 are MNHNS and SASEGT.

The CDR3 region has the DNA TGTGCCAGCAGCTCCGGGACAGCTCGCGAGCAGTACTTC. Translated, it gives CASSSGTAREQYF. The chain has TRBV11-3 and TRBJ2-7; 7 bases fit TRBD1. This CDR3 comprises 13 residues. Germline V CDR1 and CDR2: SGHNT, YENEEA. Trimming cost V 4 bases and J 6 bases; bases outside gene matches: 6.

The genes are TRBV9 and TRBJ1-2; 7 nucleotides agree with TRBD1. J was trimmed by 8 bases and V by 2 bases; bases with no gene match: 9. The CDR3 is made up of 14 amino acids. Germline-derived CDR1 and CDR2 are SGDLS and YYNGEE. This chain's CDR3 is CASSVDRDHLGYTF. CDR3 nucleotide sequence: TGTGCCAGCAGCGTCGACAGGGACCATTTGGGCTACACCTTC.

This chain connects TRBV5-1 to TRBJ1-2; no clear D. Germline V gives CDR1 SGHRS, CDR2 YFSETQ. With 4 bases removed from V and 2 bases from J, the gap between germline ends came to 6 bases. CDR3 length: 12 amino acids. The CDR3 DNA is TGCGCCAGCAGCGACGGGAACTATGGCTACACCTTC. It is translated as CASSDGNYGYTF.

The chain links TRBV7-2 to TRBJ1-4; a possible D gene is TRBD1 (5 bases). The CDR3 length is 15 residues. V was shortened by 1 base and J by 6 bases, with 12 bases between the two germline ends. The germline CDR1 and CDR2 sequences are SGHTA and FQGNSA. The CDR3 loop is CASSLDGRGDEKLFF. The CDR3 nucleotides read TGTGCCAGCAGCTTAGATGGACGGGGGGATGAAAAACTGTTTTTT.

The CDR3 spells CASSTTRGAAYEQYF. The CDR3 DNA sequence: TGTGCCAGCAGCACAACTCGGGGAGCCGCCTACGAGCAGTACTTC. The chain links TRBV11-3 to TRBJ2-7, with D tentatively TRBD2 (5 bases). CDR1 is SGHNT, CDR2 YENEEA, per germline. The V and J ends lost 5 bases and 2 bases respectively, with 16 bases between them. The CDR3 loop spans 15 amino acids.

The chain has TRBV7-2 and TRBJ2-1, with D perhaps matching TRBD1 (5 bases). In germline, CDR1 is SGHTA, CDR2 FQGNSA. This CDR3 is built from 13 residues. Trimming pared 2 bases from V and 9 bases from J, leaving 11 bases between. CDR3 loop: CASSLIQGGEQFF. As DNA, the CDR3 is TGTGCCAGCAGCTTAATTCAGGGCGGTGAGCAGTTCTTC.

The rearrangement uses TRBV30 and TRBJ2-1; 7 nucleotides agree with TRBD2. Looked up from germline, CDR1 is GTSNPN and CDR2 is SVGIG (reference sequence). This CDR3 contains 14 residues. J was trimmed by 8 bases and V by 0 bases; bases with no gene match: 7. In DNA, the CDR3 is TGTGCCTGGAGTGTGGGTGGGAGGGCCGATGAGCAGTTCTTC. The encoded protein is CAWSVGGRADEQFF.

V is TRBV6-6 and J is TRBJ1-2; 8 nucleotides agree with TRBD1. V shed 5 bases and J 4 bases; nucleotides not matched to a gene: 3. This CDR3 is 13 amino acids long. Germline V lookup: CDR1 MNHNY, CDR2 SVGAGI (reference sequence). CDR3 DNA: TGTGCCAGCAGTGGACAGGGAGGCTATGGCTACACCTTC. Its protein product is CASSGQGGYGYTF.

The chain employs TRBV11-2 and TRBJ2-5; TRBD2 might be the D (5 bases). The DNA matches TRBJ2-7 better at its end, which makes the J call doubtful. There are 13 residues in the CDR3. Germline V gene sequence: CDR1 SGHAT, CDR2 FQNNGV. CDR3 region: CASSFQWRSEQYF. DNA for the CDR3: TGTGCCAGCAGCTTCCAATGGAGGTCCGAGCAGTACTTC.

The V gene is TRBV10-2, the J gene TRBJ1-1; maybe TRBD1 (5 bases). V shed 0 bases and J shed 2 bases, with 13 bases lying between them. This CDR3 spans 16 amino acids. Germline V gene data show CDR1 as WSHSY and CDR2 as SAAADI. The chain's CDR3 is CASSESSGTHNTEAFF. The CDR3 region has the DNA TGCGCCAGCAGTGAGTCCTCAGGGACTCACAACACTGAAGCTTTCTTT.

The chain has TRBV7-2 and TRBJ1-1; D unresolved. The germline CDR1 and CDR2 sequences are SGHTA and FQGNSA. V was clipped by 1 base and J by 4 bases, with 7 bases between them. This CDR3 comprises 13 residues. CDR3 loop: CASSLDGSTEAFF. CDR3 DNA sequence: TGTGCCAGCAGCTTAGATGGCAGCACTGAAGCTTTCTTT.

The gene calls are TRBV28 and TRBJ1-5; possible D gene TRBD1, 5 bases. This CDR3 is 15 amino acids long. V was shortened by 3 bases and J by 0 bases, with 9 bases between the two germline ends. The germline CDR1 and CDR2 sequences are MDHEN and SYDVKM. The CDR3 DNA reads TGTGCCAGCAGTTTGAACAGGTATAGCAATCAGCCCCAGCATTTT. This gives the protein CASSLNRYSNQPQHF.

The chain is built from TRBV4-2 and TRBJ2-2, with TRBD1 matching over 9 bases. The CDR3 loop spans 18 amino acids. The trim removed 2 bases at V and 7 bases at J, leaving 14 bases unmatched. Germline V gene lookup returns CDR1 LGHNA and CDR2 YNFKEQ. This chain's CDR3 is CASSQFQTGGSGIGELFF. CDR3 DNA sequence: TGTGCCAGCAGCCAATTCCAGACAGGGGGAAGCGGGATCGGGGAGCTGTTTTTT.

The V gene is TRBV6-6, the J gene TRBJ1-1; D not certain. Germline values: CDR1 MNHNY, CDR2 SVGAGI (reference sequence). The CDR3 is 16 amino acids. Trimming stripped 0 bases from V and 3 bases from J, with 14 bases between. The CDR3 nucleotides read TGTGCCAGCAGTTACTCGATTGGGAGTCTTGACACTGAAGCTTTCTTT. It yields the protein CASSYSIGSLDTEAFF.

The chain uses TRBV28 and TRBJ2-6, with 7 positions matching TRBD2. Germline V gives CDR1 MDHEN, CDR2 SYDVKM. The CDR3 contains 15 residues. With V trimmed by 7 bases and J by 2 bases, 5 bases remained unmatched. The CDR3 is CASTSGGPGANVLTF. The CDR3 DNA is TGTGCCAGCACCTCGGGGGGTCCTGGGGCCAACGTCCTGACTTTC.

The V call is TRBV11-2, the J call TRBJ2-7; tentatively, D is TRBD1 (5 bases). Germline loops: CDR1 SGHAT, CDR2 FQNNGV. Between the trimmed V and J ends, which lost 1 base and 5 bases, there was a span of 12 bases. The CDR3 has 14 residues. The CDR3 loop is CASSLAQGYDEQYF. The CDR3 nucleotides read TGTGCCAGCAGCTTAGCCCAGGGATACGACGAGCAGTACTTC.

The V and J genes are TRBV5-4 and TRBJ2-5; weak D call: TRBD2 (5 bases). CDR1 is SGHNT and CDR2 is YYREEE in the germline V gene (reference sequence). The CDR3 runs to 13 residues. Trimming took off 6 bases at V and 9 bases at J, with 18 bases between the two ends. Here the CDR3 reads CASTSDYVGAQYF. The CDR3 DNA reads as TGTGCCAGCACCTCCGACTACGTCGGAGCCCAGTACTTC.

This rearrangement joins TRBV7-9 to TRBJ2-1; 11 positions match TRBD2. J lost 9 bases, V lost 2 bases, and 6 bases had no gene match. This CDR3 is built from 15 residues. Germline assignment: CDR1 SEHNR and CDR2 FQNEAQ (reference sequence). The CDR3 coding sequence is TGTGCCAGCAGCTTACTAGCGGGAGGCATGGGTGAGCAGTTCTTC. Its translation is CASSLLAGGMGEQFF.

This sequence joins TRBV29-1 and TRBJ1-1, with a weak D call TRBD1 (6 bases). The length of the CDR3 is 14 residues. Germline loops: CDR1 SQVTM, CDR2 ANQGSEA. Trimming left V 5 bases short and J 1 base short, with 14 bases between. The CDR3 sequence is CSVSSGETNTEAFF. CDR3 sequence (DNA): TGCAGCGTTAGTTCAGGGGAGACGAACACTGAAGCTTTCTTT.

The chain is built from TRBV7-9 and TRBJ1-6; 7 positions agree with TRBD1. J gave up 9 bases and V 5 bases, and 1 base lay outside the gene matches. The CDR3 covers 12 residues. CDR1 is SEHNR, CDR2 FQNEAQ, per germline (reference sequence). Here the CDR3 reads CASSAGGSPLHF. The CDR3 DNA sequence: TGTGCCAGCAGCGCAGGGGGTTCACCCCTCCACTTT. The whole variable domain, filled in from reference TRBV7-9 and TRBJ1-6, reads DTGVSQNPRHKITKRGQNVTFRCDPISEHNRLYWYRQTLGQGPEFLTYFQNEAQLEKSRLLSDRFSAERPKGSFSTLEIQRTEQGDSAMYLCASSAGGSPLHFGNGTRLTVT.